The rows below give T cell receptor beta chains drawn from one sample of a study of post-analysis software for immune sequencing data. MiXCR, run by TCRdb on the PCR reads, gives a single entry per CDR3 protein. The sample gives roughly 570,000 distinct CDR3 sequences, under 40% of which show up once; roughly 6% is in the top ten. The specimen was blood. These receptor sequences come from a girl aged 2-17 years with multiple sclerosis. Each CDR3 is given with its conserved first and last residue. D genes are given only for firm matches. The size field is filled for only some rows; it gives once, few, many or a size class.

d_call j_call clone_size v_call cdr3_aa cdr3_nt
NA TRBJ2-1 few TRBV3-1 CASMGGFNEQFF TGTGCCAGCATGGGCGGGTTCAATGAGCAGTTCTTC
TRBD1 TRBJ1-1 NA TRBV6-5 CASSYSGDRASAFF TGTGCCAGCAGTTACTCGGGGGACAGGGCTTCAGCTTTCTTT
NA TRBJ2-3 NA TRBV10-1 CASNPRGIADTQYF TGCGCCAGCAACCCCCGGGGGATTGCCGATACGCAGTATTTT
NA TRBJ2-1 NA TRBV15 CATSTGNYNEQFF TGTGCCACCAGCACTGGGAACTACAATGAGCAGTTCTTC
NA TRBJ2-5 NA TRBV20-1 CSAEGQRETQYF TGCAGTGCGGAGGGACAGCGAGAGACCCAGTACTTC
NA TRBJ1-5 NA TRBV6-1 CASDRDSDPNQPQHF TGTGCCAGCGACCGGGACTCCGATCCCAATCAGCCCCAGCATTTT
TRBD1 TRBJ1-1 few TRBV5-1 CASSLEGGEGTEAFF TGCGCCAGCAGCTTGGAAGGGGGCGAAGGGACTGAAGCTTTCTTT
NA TRBJ2-1 NA TRBV5-1 CASSLMPGGEFF TGCGCCAGCAGCTTGATGCCCGGCGGGGAGTTCTTC
NA TRBJ2-3 NA TRBV13 CASSLFAGGVDTQYF TGTGCCAGCAGCTTATTTGCAGGAGGCGTGGATACGCAGTATTTT
NA TRBJ1-6 NA TRBV12-3/TRBV12-4 CASSFGRGASPLHF TGTGCCAGCAGTTTCGGCAGGGGCGCTTCACCCCTCCACTTT
TRBD1 TRBJ1-2 NA TRBV12-3/TRBV12-4 CATIRTGDTYGYTF TGTGCCACCATTCGGACAGGGGACACCTATGGCTACACCTTC
NA TRBJ2-3 NA TRBV4-2 CASSQLMTDTQYF TGTGCCAGCAGCCAACTTATGACAGATACGCAGTATTTT
NA TRBJ2-5 NA TRBV27 CASPCTGQGQETQYF TGTGCCAGTCCCTGTACAGGGCAGGGCCAAGAGACCCAGTACTTC
NA TRBJ2-7 many TRBV29-1 CSVSLGMGGYEQYF TGCAGCGTCAGTTTGGGGATGGGGGGCTACGAGCAGTACTTC
NA TRBJ2-5 NA TRBV7-2 CASSFGGARTQYF TGTGCCAGCAGCTTCGGCGGGGCGCGGACCCAGTACTTC
NA TRBJ2-1 NA TRBV3-1 CASSQSRAVPYNEQFF TGTGCCAGCAGCCAAAGCAGGGCGGTCCCCTACAATGAGCAGTTCTTC
NA TRBJ2-3 NA TRBV20-1 CSVRLFRTDTQYF TGCAGCGTTAGACTATTCAGGACAGATACGCAGTATTTT
NA TRBJ2-4 NA TRBV24-1 CATSDPLNIQYF TGTGCCACCAGTGACCCACTAAACATTCAGTACTTC
TRBD1 TRBJ2-2 medium-sized TRBV11-1 CASSSGQGNTGELFF TGTGCCAGCAGCTCTGGACAGGGGAACACCGGGGAGCTGTTTTTT
NA TRBJ2-7 few TRBV5-8 CASSLLAGYSYEQYF TGTGCCAGCAGCTTGTTGGCGGGGTACTCCTACGAGCAGTACTTC
NA TRBJ2-4 few TRBV29-1 CSVGGGANGDIQYF TGCAGCGTTGGGGGAGGCGCAAACGGAGACATTCAGTACTTC
NA TRBJ2-1 few TRBV2 CASSGQVREQFF TGTGCCAGCAGTGGACAGGTTCGGGAGCAGTTCTTC
NA TRBJ1-2 few TRBV6-2/TRBV6-3 CASTTGVLRGYGYTF TGTGCCAGCACCACGGGGGTATTAAGGGGCTATGGCTACACCTTC
NA TRBJ1-3 NA TRBV28 CASSFWGAGRLSLGNTIYF TGTGCCAGCAGTTTCTGGGGTGCAGGGCGCCTTTCTCTTGGAAACACCATATATTTT
TRBD2 TRBJ2-5 NA TRBV7-2 CASSLEGLAEHQETQYF TGTGCCAGCAGCTTGGAGGGACTAGCGGAACACCAAGAGACCCAGTACTTC
NA TRBJ2-7 NA TRBV28 CASSSGIGGRVNEQYF TGTGCCAGCAGTTCAGGGATCGGGGGGCGCGTCAACGAGCAGTACTTC
NA TRBJ2-3 NA TRBV6-6 CASSSTGGRSADTQYF TGTGCCAGCAGTTCCACGGGGGGCCGCTCCGCAGATACGCAGTATTTT
NA TRBJ1-2 few TRBV7-3 CASSDGPNYGYTF TGTGCCAGCAGCGACGGCCCTAACTATGGCTACACCTTC
TRBD2 TRBJ2-7 few TRBV7-3 CASSPGLAGNSYEQYF TGTGCCAGCAGCCCCGGACTAGCGGGAAACTCCTACGAGCAGTACTTC
TRBD1 TRBJ2-5 NA TRBV5-1 CASSLNRGAQETQYF TGCGCCAGCAGCCTTAACAGGGGGGCCCAAGAGACCCAGTACTTC
TRBD1 TRBJ1-5 many TRBV12-3/TRBV12-4 CASSSTGGNQPQHF TGTGCCAGCAGTTCGACAGGGGGCAATCAGCCCCAGCATTTT
TRBD2 TRBJ2-1 NA TRBV10-3 CAIRSSQGLAGLYNEQFF TGTGCCATCAGGAGCTCCCAGGGACTAGCGGGACTCTACAATGAGCAGTTCTTC
TRBD2 TRBJ2-7 NA TRBV4-3 CASSHYRGAYEQYF TGCGCCAGCAGCCATTACCGGGGGGCCTACGAGCAGTACTTC
NA TRBJ1-5 NA TRBV15 CATSSRRSGNQPQHF TGTGCCACCAGCAGCCGGAGAAGCGGCAATCAGCCCCAGCATTTT
TRBD1 TRBJ2-7 NA TRBV3-1 CASSRRTGAYEQYF TGTGCCAGCAGCCGAAGGACAGGGGCCTACGAGCAGTACTTC
NA TRBJ2-3 few TRBV6-5 CASSYGGLKGDTQYF TGTGCCAGCAGTTACGGTGGGTTAAAAGGCGATACGCAGTATTTT
NA TRBJ2-3 NA TRBV4-1 CASSQAFTDTQYF TGCGCCAGCAGCCAGGCATTCACAGATACGCAGTATTTT
NA TRBJ2-5 few TRBV15 CATSRDRNRGGETQYF TGTGCCACCAGCAGAGATAGGAACAGGGGAGGAGAGACCCAGTACTTC
NA TRBJ1-5 few TRBV12-3/TRBV12-4 CASSFRAVRDQPQHF TGTGCCAGCAGTTTCAGGGCCGTCAGGGATCAGCCCCAGCATTTT
NA TRBJ1-1 NA TRBV6-6 CASSYRANTEAFF TGTGCCAGCAGTTACAGGGCGAACACTGAAGCTTTCTTT
TRBD1 TRBJ2-3 NA TRBV7-9 CASPSEQGVTDTQYF TGTGCCTCTCCCTCGGAGCAGGGGGTGACAGATACGCAGTATTTT
TRBD2 TRBJ2-1 NA TRBV9 CASSSQAGGPYNEQFF TGTGCCAGCAGCTCCCAAGCGGGGGGCCCTTACAATGAGCAGTTCTTC
NA TRBJ1-2 NA TRBV6-6 CANSYGLNYGYTF TGTGCCAACAGTTACGGCCTAAACTATGGCTACACCTTC
TRBD2 TRBJ2-3 NA TRBV24-1 CATSEPGLAASDTQYF TGTGCCACCAGTGAACCGGGACTAGCGGCCTCAGATACGCAGTATTTT
NA TRBJ1-2 NA TRBV20-1 CSARDETVSFGYTF TGCAGTGCTAGAGATGAGACAGTCAGTTTTGGCTACACCTTC
TRBD2 TRBJ2-3 NA TRBV2 CASRTRGLAGASDTQYF TGTGCCAGCAGAACCCGAGGACTAGCGGGGGCGTCAGATACGCAGTATTTT
TRBD1 TRBJ2-3 few TRBV12-3/TRBV12-4 CASRTGKADTQYF TGTGCCAGCAGGACAGGGAAGGCAGATACGCAGTATTTT
NA TRBJ1-5 few TRBV5-1 CASPNYSNQPQHF TGCGCCAGTCCGAACTATAGCAATCAGCCCCAGCATTTT
TRBD1 TRBJ1-1 few TRBV10-3 CAISEPGQINTEAFF TGTGCCATCAGCGAACCGGGACAGATAAACACTGAAGCTTTCTTT
TRBD1 TRBJ1-2 few TRBV29-1 CSVTGGINYGYTF TGCAGCGTAACAGGGGGCATAAACTATGGCTACACCTTC
NA TRBJ1-2 few TRBV6-6 CASSSQDYGYTF TGTGCCAGCAGTTCGCAGGACTATGGCTACACCTTC
NA TRBJ2-7 few TRBV14 CASSPRPIYEQYF TGTGCCAGCAGCCCCAGACCGATCTACGAGCAGTACTTC
NA TRBJ2-7 NA TRBV15 CVTSRDNRWAYEQYF TGTGTCACCAGCAGAGATAATCGGTGGGCTTACGAGCAGTACTTC
TRBD2 TRBJ2-4 few TRBV20-1 CSARELAGRDIQYF TGCAGTGCTAGAGAGCTAGCGGGACGGGACATTCAGTACTTC
TRBD1 TRBJ2-7 few TRBV2 CASSGTGSYEQYF TGTGCCAGCAGTGGGACAGGCTCCTACGAGCAGTACTTC
NA TRBJ2-1 NA TRBV19 CASSIILADEQFF TGTGCCAGTAGTATAATATTGGCGGATGAGCAGTTCTTC